This TCR beta chain was identified in a study of molecular identifiers for immune sequencing clone quantification. General study findings and limits: Single-cell amounts of spiked Jurkat TCR RNA were reportedly detectable among approximately 970,000 naive cells.

This clonotype was picked up many times. Its antigen is not identified. Germline assignment: CDR1 SGHAT and CDR2 FQDESV (reference sequence). V lost 2 bases and J lost 2, with 4 bases in between. The CDR3 length is 12 residues. TCRdb reprocessed the PCR reads with MiXCR, giving one entry per CDR3 protein. This sample has 9,700 or so distinct CDR3 sequences, with 15% to 20% found just once. It was from around 20,000 to 1,000,000 sorted cells, with 10%, 30% or 50% RNA, that naive CD8 libraries came. This receptor was obtained from a human donor in good health. Some libraries in this study had Jurkat cell RNA spiked in. Material for sequencing was naive CD8+ T cells from blood, with Jurkat cell RNA spiked in. This sample's subset: FACS-sorted CD8+CD4-CCR7+CD45RA+ naive T cells. This chain links TRBV11-1 with TRBJ2-7; D is uncertain. The CDR3 is CASSLIPYEQYF. DNA of the CDR3: TGTGCCAGCAGCTTAATTCCCTACGAGCAGTACTTC.